This TCR beta chain appears in the sequencing data of a study of naive and memory T cell subsets. Documented treatment: skin biopsy from PPD injection site in Mantoux-positive individual. An oligonucleotide containing a UMI was ligated to the 3' end of TCR cDNA. CDR1 is SNHLY and CDR2 is FYNNEI in the germline V gene. CDR3 size: 15 residues. V was trimmed by 2 bases and J by 4 bases, leaving 14 bases between them. There are a few counts of this clonotype. The SP2 primer and nested alpha and beta constant region primers amplified ligated cDNA in four rounds. Using its own MiXCR run on the UMI-ligation and nested PCR reads, TCRdb lists one record per CDR3 protein. Of some 30,000 distinct CDR3 sequences in the sample, about 6.7% are singletons; the top ten hold approximately 3.1%.

The source was skin, collected from a tuberculin skin test site. This chain joins TRBV2 and TRBJ1-2; TRBD1 is a possible D gene (6 bases). The receptor was isolated from an adult in good health. Here the CDR3 reads CASSESRGWIYGYTF. CDR3 nucleotide sequence: TGTGCCAGCAGTGAATCCAGGGGCTGGATCTATGGCTACACCTTC.